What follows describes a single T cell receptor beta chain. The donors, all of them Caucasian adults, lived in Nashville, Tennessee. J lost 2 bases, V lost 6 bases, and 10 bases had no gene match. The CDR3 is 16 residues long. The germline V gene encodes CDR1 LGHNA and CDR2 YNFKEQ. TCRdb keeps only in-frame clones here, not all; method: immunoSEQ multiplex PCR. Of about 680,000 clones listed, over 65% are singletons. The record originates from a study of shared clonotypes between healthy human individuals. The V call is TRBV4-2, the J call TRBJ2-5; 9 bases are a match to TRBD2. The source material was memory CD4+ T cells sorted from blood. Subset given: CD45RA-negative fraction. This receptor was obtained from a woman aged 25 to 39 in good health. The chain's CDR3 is CASSQAGGHIQETQYF. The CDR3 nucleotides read TGTGCCAGCAGTCAGGCGGGGGGGCACATACAAGAGACCCAGTACTTC.